This T cell receptor (beta chain) stems from a study of cytomegalovirus exposure and HLA in healthy donors. Though nominally healthy at sampling, donors likely had unrecorded immune exposures. Study-wide results and limits: Several of the most significant clusters appeared, in a later analysis, to be linked to common viral pathogens. CMV serostatus was the only recorded immune exposure for donors. In a later analysis, 16,951 TCR beta sequences were associated with HLA alleles at 0.05 false discovery rate.

In the PCR, 60 Vbeta and 13 Jbeta primers were used. The method was immunoSEQ multiplex PCR; TCRdb's version includes in-frame clones alone and lacks a portion of them. The repertoire holds 120,000 to 150,000 clones, with approximately 79% as singletons. Points on this clone: What it binds is unknown.

The CDR3 sequence is 16 residues long. Trimming shortened V by 5 bases and J by 8 bases, and 21 bases separated the two germline ends. CDR1 is MDHEN and CDR2 is SYDVKM in the germline V gene. Specimen: PBMCs. The receptor was isolated from a woman under 40 in good health and CMV-seronegative. This sequence joins TRBV28 and TRBJ1-4; possibly TRBD1 for D (6 bases). The CDR3 DNA sequence: TGTGCCAGCAGTCCCGCCACGGGGGGGCGAAAAGAAAAACTGTTTTTT. This sequence encodes CASSPATGGRKEKLFF.